This T cell receptor beta chain was recorded in a study of shared clonotypes between healthy human individuals. The data were produced by immunoSEQ multiplex PCR, yet TCRdb's version contains in-frame clones alone and is incomplete. The data show hundreds of thousands of clones, 92% seen once. Positive CCR7 selection of CD45RO-negative cells yielded the naive CD8 cells, and terminally differentiated effector memory CD45RA+ cells were excluded. The CDR3 has 13 residues. CDR1 is SGHDN, CDR2 FVKESK, per germline. V lost 0 bases to trimming and J lost 8 bases, with 7 bases between them. The chain is built from TRBV14 and TRBJ2-2; maybe TRBD1 (5 bases). The sequenced material came from naive CD8+ T cells sorted from blood. This sequence was found in a man aged 25 to 40 in good health. Here the CDR3 DNA reads TGTGCCAGCAGCCAAGATCAGGGTGGGGAGCTGTTTTTT. It encodes CASSQDQGGELFF.